What follows is one T cell receptor beta chain and its context. Its specificity is not known. The length of the CDR3 is 15 residues. Germline CDR1 SQVTM, CDR2 ANQGSEA. The V gene lost 7 bases and the J gene lost 0 bases, with 15 bases spanning the gap. Time point described: patch test 2, 6 weeks after DPC sensitization. Treatment specified: therapeutic diphenylcyclopropenone sensitization with weekly scalp DPC. Venepuncture was done earlier than the placement of each patch test. This sample is part of a study of human T cells and chemical hapten exposure. A single record per CDR3 protein comes from TCRdb applying MiXCR to the RACE reads. The sample records tens of thousands of distinct CDR3 sequences, 8% to 13% being singletons. Findings and caveats of the study: Having alopecia, donors may respond immunologically unlike healthy people.

This sample comprised whole blood, obtained in connection with sensitization to the hapten diphenylcyclopropenone (DPC). This sequence was found in a man aged 40-49 years with alopecia areata. Some clones in this sample may be carry-over from other donors' samples. The rearrangement joins TRBV29-1 to TRBJ1-4; D remains unclear. DNA of the CDR3: TGCAGCGCAGGACCGAGCATCTCAACTAATGAAAAACTGTTTTTT. Encoded protein: CSAGPSISTNEKLFF.